These 25 T cell receptor beta chains share one sample of origin, sequenced in a study of blood T cell repertoires in COVID-19. Produced via immunoSEQ multiplex PCR; TCRdb's table is partial and in-frame only. The sample lists some 250,000 clones, more than 75% occurring once. Source material: peripheral blood. Receptor source: a woman in her thirties who had recovered from COVID-19.

The V call is TRBV19, the J call TRBJ2-5, with TRBD2 matching 8 bases. CDR3 length: 15 amino acids. In germline, CDR1 is LNHDA, CDR2 SQIVND (reference sequence). The trim removed 5 bases at V and 0 bases at J, leaving 5 bases unmatched. CDR3 coding DNA: TGTGCCAGTAGTCGCTCTAGCGGGTACCAAGAGACCCAGTACTTC. Translating gives CASSRSSGYQETQYF.

The chain couples TRBV18 to TRBJ2-3; D is perhaps TRBD1 (7 bases). Germline CDR1 is KGHSH and CDR2 is LQKENI. The CDR3 runs 13 residues. Trimming shortened V by 2 bases and J by 14 bases, and 17 bases separated the two germline ends. The DNA of the CDR3 is TGTGCCAGCTCACCAGAAACCAGGGGGGCCCTGTATTTT. As protein: CASSPETRGALYF.

The chain has TRBV5-5 and TRBJ2-3; D is ambiguous. Germline values: CDR1 SGHKS, CDR2 YYEKEE (reference sequence). The CDR3 is made up of 16 amino acids. V was pared by 1 base and J by 5 bases, with 17 bases between. The CDR3 coding sequence is TGTGCCAGCAGCTTGTTGGTTGCTTTCCCCGGAGATACGCAGTATTTT. Protein: CASSLLVAFPGDTQYF.

About this clone: Other DNA sequences in this specimen translate into the identical CDR3. The V call is TRBV19, the J call TRBJ1-1; D is perhaps TRBD1 (6 bases). From germline, CDR1 is LNHDA and CDR2 SQIVND (reference sequence). This CDR3 is 14 amino acids long. The ends were cut back, 2 bases at V and 1 base at J, with 8 bases in the middle. For the CDR3, the DNA is TGTGCCAGTAGTATAAGGGGGGGGAACACTGAAGCTTTCTTT. Its protein is CASSIRGGNTEAFF.

The rearrangement uses TRBV6-5 and TRBJ2-1, with D perhaps TRBD2 (6 bases). V lost 10 bases and J lost 1, with 11 bases in between. The germline V gene has CDR1 MNHEY and CDR2 SVGAGI. This CDR3 region has 13 residues. This chain's CDR3 is CATFSGSYNEQFF. CDR3 coding DNA: TGTGCCACCTTTAGCGGTTCCTACAATGAGCAGTTCTTC.

The rearrangement links TRBV28 to TRBJ2-3; maybe TRBD2 (5 bases). The germline V gene encodes CDR1 MDHEN and CDR2 SYDVKM. V shed 2 bases and J shed 10 bases, with 13 bases lying between them. The CDR3 is made up of 13 amino acids. The CDR3 loop is CASSLGRTDSQYF. The CDR3 region has the DNA TGTGCCAGCAGTTTAGGTCGGACTGACTCGCAGTATTTT.

The V gene is TRBV5-1, the J gene TRBJ2-7; maybe TRBD2 (5 bases). This CDR3 contains 16 residues. Germline V gene lookup returns CDR1 SGHRS and CDR2 YFSETQ. Deletions cut 4 bases from V and 3 bases from J, with 20 bases between. CDR3 residues: CASSVGPAGAYYEQYF. Here the CDR3 DNA reads TGCGCCAGCAGCGTAGGGCCCGCGGGCGCCTACTACGAGCAGTACTTC.

V usage is TRBV7-2 and J usage is TRBJ2-5, with TRBD2 matching over 11 bases. CDR3 size: 18 residues. J was trimmed by 6 bases and V by 5 bases; bases with no gene match: 17. The germline gives CDR1 SGHTA, CDR2 FQGNSA. Here the CDR3 reads CASSPPYVGTSGEKTQYF. CDR3 bases: TGTGCCAGCAGCCCCCCCTATGTGGGGACTAGCGGCGAAAAGACCCAGTACTTC. Variable domain in full (rest from reference TRBV7-2 and TRBJ2-5): GAGVSQSPSNKVTEKGKDVELRCDPISGHTALYWYRQSLGQGLEFLIYFQGNSAPDKSGLPSDRFSAERTGGSVSTLTIQRTQQEDSAVYLCASSPPYVGTSGEKTQYFGPGTRLLVL.

This clone was seen just once. The chain combines TRBV20-1 with TRBJ1-1; D uncertain. Between the trimmed V and J ends, which lost 3 bases and 0 bases, there was a span of 11 bases. CDR1 is DFQATT, CDR2 SNEGSKA, per germline (reference sequence). The CDR3 is 14 amino acids. The CDR3 DNA reads TGCAGTGCTAGTCTGGCGGCTATGAACACTGAAGCTTTCTTT. Encoded protein: CSASLAAMNTEAFF.

The chain links TRBV2 to TRBJ1-4, with 7 bases that match TRBD1. V was clipped by 5 bases and J by 3 bases; unmatched bases: 6. The CDR3 is made up of 15 amino acids. Germline loops: CDR1 SNHLY, CDR2 FYNNEI. The CDR3 sequence is CASSPMTGPNEKLFF. The CDR3 coding sequence is TGTGCCAGCAGTCCGATGACAGGGCCTAATGAAAAACTGTTTTTT.

This clone was observed a handful of times. This chain connects TRBV19 to TRBJ2-7; D remains ambiguous. This CDR3 is 13 amino acids long. Germline loops: CDR1 LNHDA, CDR2 SQIVND (reference sequence). V lost 3 bases and J lost 5, with 11 bases in between. The CDR3 region is CASSIYSWDEQYF. The CDR3 DNA follows: TGTGCCAGTAGTATTTACAGCTGGGACGAGCAGTACTTC.

J is TRBJ1-2 and V is TRBV5-6; perhaps TRBD1 as D (5 bases). Germline V gene data show CDR1 as SGHDT and CDR2 as YYEEEE. This CDR3 has 15 amino acids. The germline V and J ends were trimmed by 6 bases and 6 bases, with 21 bases remaining between them. CDR3 DNA sequence: TGTGCCAGCACGACCGCCTGGTCAGGGCGAAATGGCTACACCTTC. Its translation: CASTTAWSGRNGYTF.

The chain joins TRBV5-1 to TRBJ1-4; 8 bases are shared with TRBD1. Per the germline V gene, CDR1 is SGHRS and CDR2 is YFSETQ. V lost 2 bases and J lost 8; bases outside the gene matches: 8. This CDR3 has 15 residues. CDR3 bases: TGCGCCAGCAGCTTCGGACAGGGTTCGTTCGAAAAACTGTTTTTT. Its translation is CASSFGQGSFEKLFF.

The chain uses TRBV19 and TRBJ1-5; a possible D gene is TRBD1 (5 bases). The germline V gene has CDR1 LNHDA and CDR2 SQIVND (reference sequence). With 4 bases removed from V and 0 bases from J, the gap between germline ends came to 16 bases. The CDR3 is 17 residues long. The CDR3 reads CASSTKTVRYSNQPQHF. CDR3 nucleotides: TGTGCCAGTAGTACCAAGACAGTTCGTTATAGCAATCAGCCCCAGCATTTT. Filled out from reference TRBV19 and TRBJ1-5, the complete variable domain reads DGGITQSPKYLFRKEGQNVTLSCEQNLNHDAMYWYRQDPGQGLRLIYYSQIVNDFQKGDIAEGYSVSREKKESFPLTVTSAQKNPTAFYLCASSTKTVRYSNQPQHFGDGTRLSIL.

The J gene is TRBJ2-3, the V gene TRBV7-3; possible D gene TRBD1, 6 bases. This CDR3 has 15 amino acids. V was cut by 2 bases and J by 0 bases, with 9 bases left in between. CDR1 is SGHTA, CDR2 FQGTGA, per germline. CDR3 sequence reads: CASSLDRSSTDTQYF. CDR3 sequence (DNA): TGTGCCAGCAGCTTAGACAGGAGTAGCACAGATACGCAGTATTTT.

The gene calls are TRBV4-3 and TRBJ2-3, with TRBD2 matching 8 bases. Germline assignment: CDR1 LGHNA and CDR2 YSLEER. The CDR3 consists of 17 residues. The junction had 8 bases not matched to a gene; V was cut back by 1 base and J by 2 bases. The CDR3 sequence: CASSQGQPAGATDTQYF. The DNA for the CDR3 is TGCGCCAGCAGCCAAGGCCAACCAGCGGGGGCCACAGATACGCAGTATTTT.

V usage is TRBV11-3 and J usage is TRBJ2-3, with unresolved D. The V and J ends lost 2 bases and 8 bases respectively, with 5 bases between them. The CDR3 covers 11 residues. From germline, CDR1 is SGHNT and CDR2 YENEEA. The CDR3 DNA follows: TGTGCCAGCAGCTTAACCGGTACGCAGTATTTT. This translates into CASSLTGTQYF.

J is TRBJ1-5 and V is TRBV6-6; TRBD1 agrees at 8 bases. The CDR3 contains 15 residues. Per the germline V gene, CDR1 is MNHNY and CDR2 is SVGAGI (reference sequence). Trimming removed 4 bases from V and 4 bases from J; junction bases left unmatched: 6. CDR3 region: CASSSPTGVNQPQHF. The CDR3 DNA is TGTGCCAGCAGTTCCCCGACAGGGGTGAATCAGCCCCAGCATTTT.

The chain combines TRBV10-2 with TRBJ1-6; TRBD1 aligns across 7 bases. After removal of 2 bases from V and 10 bases from J, the junction contained 5 bases not matched to a gene. CDR3 size: 14 residues. Germline V CDR1 and CDR2: WSHSY, SAAADI. CDR3: CASSETGAWSPLHF. CDR3 nucleotide sequence: TGCGCCAGCAGTGAGACAGGGGCTTGGTCACCCCTCCACTTT.

This sequence joins TRBV24-1 and TRBJ2-2; a possible D gene is TRBD1 (7 bases). The CDR3 extends over 12 amino acids. Trimming cost V 8 bases and J 5 bases, with 8 bases left between them. CDR1 is KGHDR and CDR2 is SFDVKD in the germline V gene. The CDR3 reads CATTGGTGELFF. In nucleotides, the CDR3 is TGTGCCACCACAGGGGGGACCGGGGAGCTGTTTTTT.

V is TRBV7-3 and J is TRBJ2-5; no firm D call. Germline V lookup: CDR1 SGHTA, CDR2 FQGTGA. V was cut by 4 bases and J by 2 bases, with 8 bases left in between. The CDR3 extends over 13 amino acids. The CDR3 loop reads CASSYSTQETQYF. The CDR3 nucleotides read TGTGCCAGCAGCTATAGTACGCAAGAGACCCAGTACTTC. The full variable domain, rest sourced from reference TRBV7-3 and TRBJ2-5, is GAGVSQTPSNKVTEKGKYVELRCDPISGHTALYWYRQSLGQGPEFLIYFQGTGAADDSGLPNDRFFAVRPEGSVSTLKIQRTERGDSAVYLCASSYSTQETQYFGPGTRLLVL.

The CDR3 protein is CASSRLTGVGNYGYTF. CDR3 sequence (DNA): TGTGCCAGCAGCCGTTTGACAGGGGTTGGTAACTATGGCTACACCTTC. This rearrangement joins TRBV14 to TRBJ1-2; 8 bases line up with TRBD1. V was pared by 4 bases and J by 1 base, with 8 bases of the junction left unmatched. From germline, CDR1 is SGHDN and CDR2 FVKESK. This CDR3 has 16 residues.

This chain uses TRBV19 with TRBJ2-1; 8 bases align to TRBD2. The CDR3 covers 13 residues. Germline values: CDR1 LNHDA, CDR2 SQIVND (reference sequence). Germline trimming cut 9 bases from V and 13 bases from J; bases unmatched to any gene: 14. The CDR3 protein is CASKGSGGRFQFF. The CDR3 region has the DNA TGTGCCAGCAAAGGTTCGGGGGGGCGCTTTCAGTTCTTC.

This chain connects TRBV5-1 to TRBJ1-1; 8 positions agree with TRBD1. The CDR3 length is 13 residues. Germline CDR1 is SGHRS and CDR2 is YFSETQ. V lost 5 bases to trimming and J lost 3 bases; unmatched junction nucleotides: 3. The CDR3 region has the DNA TGCGCCAGCAGAATACAGGGGGACACTGAAGCTTTCTTT. Translating it yields CASRIQGDTEAFF.

A note on this clone: One end of the junction is discordant with germline, which a read error may explain. The chain links TRBV13 to TRBJ2-2, with D perhaps given as TRBD1 or TRBD2 (7 bases each). The CDR3 loop spans 15 amino acids. Germline CDR1 reads PRHDT; CDR2 reads FYEKMQ (reference sequence). The CDR3 sequence: CATSGTELNTGELFF. The CDR3 DNA sequence: TGTGCCACCAGCGGGACAGAGCTAAACACCGGGGAGCTGTTTTTT.